This TCR beta chain was sequenced for a study of T cell responses to AZD1222 COVID-19 vaccine. Study-wide results and limits: Clonal diversity was possibly underestimated; the donors were predominantly white British and more often female.

Clones were sequenced by immunoSEQ multiplex PCR, and TCRdb holds only the in-frame ones, with some missing. The sample lists 150,000 or so clones, less than 95% occurring once. Concerning this clone itself: Its cognate antigen is unknown.

V dropped 5 bases and J dropped 5 bases, with 9 bases sitting between them. The CDR3 loop spans 13 amino acids. Germline V gene lookup returns CDR1 SGHVS and CDR2 FQNEAQ. This material consisted of peripheral blood, taken 28 days after the second AZD1222 dose. This clonotype was sampled from an adult who received the AZD1222 COVID-19 vaccine. The chain is built from TRBV7-8 and TRBJ2-2; a possible D gene is TRBD2 (6 bases). The CDR3 nucleotides read TGTGCCAGCAGCCTGACTAGTACCGGGGAGCTGTTTTTT. It encodes CASSLTSTGELFF.